These 9 T cell receptor beta chains came from one sample sequenced in a study of blood T cells in healthy people across ages. The use of a sample-barcoded 5' primer and a J-beta primer mix characterized a second PCR of 7 to 11 cycles. MiXCR, applied by TCRdb to the 5' RACE reads, yields one record per CDR3 protein. Of about 1.6 million distinct CDR3 sequences detected, around 36% appear once; the ten largest clones hold 11%. What was sequenced was blood. The source is a woman aged 25 to 39 in good health.

The gene calls are TRBV18 and TRBJ2-7; weak D call: TRBD2 (6 bases). V shed 1 base and J shed 2 bases, with 12 bases lying between them. Germline CDR1 is KGHSH and CDR2 is LQKENI. CDR3 size: 15 residues. CDR3 residues: CASSPHIGRAYEQYF. CDR3 in DNA: TGTGCCAGCTCACCACATATCGGGAGAGCCTACGAGCAGTACTTC.

DNA for the CDR3: TGCAGTGCCCTCATGCCCCGGTGGCGGGTTAGCTACACCTTC. Translating it yields CSALMPRWRVSYTF. The genes are TRBV20-1 and TRBJ1-2; D uncertain. Germline V lookup: CDR1 DFQATT, CDR2 SNEGSKA (reference sequence). The V end was cut by 6 bases, the J end by 9 bases, with 23 bases between. CDR3 size: 14 residues.

The sample holds many counts of this clonotype. The rearrangement uses TRBV13 and TRBJ2-7; possible D gene TRBD2, 6 bases. CDR3 size: 15 residues. V dropped 5 bases and J dropped 6 bases, with 20 bases sitting between them. In germline, CDR1 is PRHDT, CDR2 FYEKMQ (reference sequence). CDR3: CASSRGTAQKGEQYF. The DNA for the CDR3 is TGTGCCAGCAGCCGGGGGACTGCTCAAAAGGGCGAGCAGTACTTC.

This rearrangement joins TRBV4-1 to TRBJ2-1, with 11 bases that match TRBD2. Germline CDR1 MGHRA, CDR2 YSYEKL. V gave up 1 base and J gave up 4 bases; unmatched junction bases: 12. The CDR3 extends over 19 amino acids. CDR3 in amino acids: CASSQVSVLAGVRYNEQFF. In nucleotides, the CDR3 is TGCGCCAGCAGCCAAGTGAGTGTACTAGCGGGGGTCCGTTACAATGAGCAGTTCTTC.

This clonotype was found a few times. V usage is TRBV6-5 and J usage is TRBJ2-1, with 9 positions matching TRBD1. Per the germline V gene, CDR1 is MNHEY and CDR2 is SVGAGI. Losses at the gene ends were 3 bases for V and 7 bases for J; bases not matched to a gene: 10. The CDR3 loop spans 16 amino acids. CDR3 sequence (DNA): TGTGCCAGCAGTTATAGTCCCGGGACAGGGTATAATGAGCAGTTCTTC. Its translation: CASSYSPGTGYNEQFF.

This clonotype occurred a few times. The CDR3 reads CASTFSGQGYEQYF. CDR3 nucleotides: TGTGCCAGCACTTTTTCGGGACAGGGCTACGAGCAGTACTTC. This chain uses TRBV6-6 with TRBJ2-7; TRBD1 aligns across 9 bases. Germline CDR1 is MNHNY and CDR2 is SVGAGI (reference sequence). This CDR3 has 14 amino acids. The V and J ends lost 7 bases and 3 bases, in that order; junction bases with no gene match: 7.

The chain has TRBV6-6 and TRBJ2-1; D is unclear. The CDR3 loop spans 13 amino acids. V was clipped by 0 bases and J by 7 bases, with 7 bases between them. Germline V gives CDR1 MNHNY, CDR2 SVGAGI (reference sequence). The CDR3 nucleotides read TGTGCCAGCAGTTACTCGAACCAGAATGAGCAGTTCTTC. Residues: CASSYSNQNEQFF.

This clonotype was counted a few times. This may come from a read error, since a much larger clone is one base off. The rearrangement links TRBV29-1 to TRBJ2-1, with 13 bases lining up with TRBD2. The CDR3 totals 18 residues. The V segment lost 5 bases and the J segment 7 bases; nucleotides outside the gene matches: 17. Germline CDR1 is SQVTM and CDR2 is ANQGSEA. CDR3 amino acids: CSVRDTSLLAGGRNEQFF. CDR3 DNA: TGCAGCGTTCGTGACACTTCGTTACTAGCGGGAGGGCGAAATGAGCAGTTCTTC.

This clonotype occurred a few times. The chain is built from TRBV7-3 and TRBJ1-2; 8 bases line up with TRBD1. CDR3 length: 14 residues. V lost 2 bases and J lost 8; bases outside the gene matches: 7. Germline V gives CDR1 SGHTA, CDR2 FQGTGA. CDR3 bases: TGTGCCAGCAGCTTATCTTCGACAGGGGAAGGCTACACCTTC. Its translation is CASSLSSTGEGYTF.